What follows describes a single T cell receptor (beta chain). This clonotype occurred a few times. What this receptor recognizes is not known. No base quality information exists; no much larger clone differs at one position. Libraries were built with 5' RACE. The second PCR ran for roughly 7 to 12 cycles and used a J-beta primer mix along with a sample-barcoded 5' primer. A unique molecular identifier was introduced onto each TCR beta cDNA molecule by a template-switch 5' adaptor carrying 12 random nucleotides. Each sample yielded at least 2.5 million CDR3-containing paired-end reads. The Mint cDNA synthesis kit, primed by a TRBC-specific oligonucleotide, was used to synthesize first-strand cDNA from all RNA. After uracil-DNA glycosylase treatment, a first 18-cycle PCR used universal primers M1SS and BC2_uni_R on all cDNA. The original pipeline was this. Each sample was normalized by randomly selecting 1 million high-quality reads, each carrying a distinct molecular identifier. Reads sharing molecular identifiers were discarded rather than binned into consensus sequences. CDR3 identification, clonotype clustering and error correction used MiTCR with a Q25 quality threshold and the strictest error-elimination algorithm. A nonparametric unseen species model with Euler transformation was used to estimate a lower bound on total TCR beta diversity. TCRdb itself trimmed the public reads at Q25 with fastp, ran MiXCR and retained productive beta chains. Each record represents a unique CDR3 protein, reported with the most common genes and DNA among its rows. The V and J calls, along with clone size, are taken from TCRdb and not from the paper's own processing. This sample has 1,800,000 or so distinct CDR3 sequences in its table, and around 40% of those were observed once. The leading ten clones occupy about 23% of the sample.

The sample comes from a study of blood T cells in healthy people across ages (dated by TCRdb to about 2015). For the wider study: In model experiments, template switching captured about one uniquely barcoded TCR beta cDNA molecule for every two T cells. To track age-related changes in TCR beta repertoire diversity, the study relied on deep sequencing normalized with unique cDNA molecular identifiers. The donors were split into four age groups: young (average about 15 years), middle-aged (39), aged (roughly 68) and long-lived (under 85). To avoid experimental bias, donors of different ages were spread randomly across the sequencing lanes. Using the same blood draw, the study looked at two additional independent replicas of 1 million unique cDNA reads for two donors, one aged 18 to 30 and the other aged 80 or older. Study-wide conclusions, independent of this receptor: Because profiling used bulk unsorted PBMCs, naive and antigen-experienced compartments could not be compared conclusively. The percentage of naive T cells measured by flow cytometry correlated strongly with observed TCR beta diversity. The long-lived group showed more naive CD4+ T cells, fewer expanded clones and increased TCR diversity than the aged group, suggesting age selection. As age increased, observed TCR beta diversity per million T cells dropped in a roughly linear way, and a significant reduction was already evident by age 40. Estimates of total diversity based on one million sequenced T cells were considered lower bounds and underestimates. Because donor CMV infection status was unknown, age-related changes in expanded clonotypes were potentially confounded.

The V end loses 6 bases and the J end loses 0 bases, and a stretch of 12 bases separates them. The germline V gene supplies CDR1 MNHEY and CDR2 SVGAGI. The CDR3 has 15 amino acids, counting the end cysteine and phenylalanine. The entry retains the CDR3 DNA only, 45 bases that are in frame from base 1. The donors were about 40 Caucasian individuals from Russia, aged roughly 6 to 90 years, who were systemically healthy. Each donor gave 8 to 10 milliliters of peripheral blood, drawn into EDTA-treated Vacutainer tubes. Ficoll-Paque density-gradient centrifugation was used to isolate PBMCs, with at least 6 million obtained per sample. Total RNA was extracted from PBMCs with Trizol reagent, with at least 5 micrograms obtained per sample. For every donor, an aliquot of PBMCs went through flow cytometry to measure the percentages of naive CD45RAhigh/CD27high T cells.

The TCR sequence derives from a human donor in good health. The chain uses TRBV6-5 and TRBJ2-1; TRBD2 could be the D gene, as 5 bases match. Material: blood. The nucleotide sequence reads as follows: TGTGCCAGCAGGTACGGGGTTGGCTCCTACAATGAGCAGTTCTTC. Its protein product is CASRYGVGSYNEQFF.